The sequence of this TCR beta chain was determined in a study of graft-versus-host responses after intestinal transplantation. The overall study: Every recipient underwent anti-thymocyte globulin induction, then tacrolimus and steroids for three to four years.

Germline V gene lookup returns CDR1 GTSNPN and CDR2 SVGIG (reference sequence). This CDR3 has 16 residues. The V gene lost 0 bases and the J gene lost 2 bases, with 16 bases spanning the gap. As for this clone: Its antigen is unknown.

General study points: Circulating GvH clone levels at their peak were associated with HvG declines (early post-transplant). Individuals who had graft-donor T cell macrochimerism had allografts that showed high graft-versus-host to host-versus-graft clonal ratios. GvH clones turned up in recipient marrow; some had shown up first in ileum or blood.

Assay: immunoSEQ multiplex PCR; the TCRdb copy retains only in-frame clones and omits some. The sample holds about 57,000 clones, about 87% seen once. Sequenced material: PBMCs, taken 26 days after transplant. The V gene is TRBV30, the J gene TRBJ1-2; the D is unclear. The sequence was collected from a human patient who received an intestinal transplant, so some T cells may come from the graft donor. The CDR3 region is CAWSVLENSSNYGYTF. The CDR3 DNA reads as TGTGCCTGGAGTGTACTTGAAAACTCTTCCAACTATGGCTACACCTTC.